Listed below are T cell receptor beta chains from one sample, sequenced in a study of blood T cell repertoires in COVID-19. The protocol was immunoSEQ multiplex PCR, while the TCRdb copy is restricted to in-frame clones and leaves out a portion. The data show 150,000 to 200,000 clones, about 86% seen once. Sequenced material: peripheral blood. These receptor sequences come from a man in his fifties or sixties with acute or convalescent COVID-19. Both conserved end residues are part of each CDR3. D genes are given only for firm matches. The listing skips clone size in some rows; elsewhere it reads once, few, many or a size class.

CSVEGYRQGTDTQYF TGCAGCGTTGAAGGGTACCGACAGGGGACAGATACGCAGTATTTT . TRBJ2-3 TRBV29-1 TRBD1
CASSQDRHSGNTIYF TGTGCCAGCAGCCAAGACAGACACTCTGGAAACACCATATATTTT . TRBJ1-3 TRBV4-2 .
CASSPGTMIYEQYF TGTGCCAGCAGTCCCGGGACTATGATCTACGAGCAGTACTTC . TRBJ2-7 TRBV2 TRBD2
CASSQNPAGRSGNTIYF TGCGCCAGCAGCCAAAATCCTGCAGGCCGCTCTGGAAACACCATATATTTT . TRBJ1-3 TRBV4-1 .
CASSLGLAGSSTDTQYF TGTGCCAGCAGCCTGGGACTAGCGGGTTCTAGCACAGATACGCAGTATTTT . TRBJ2-3 TRBV5-8 TRBD2
CASSFRGYGYGYTF TGTGCCAGCAGTTTCCGGGGGTACGGCTATGGCTACACCTTC . TRBJ1-2 TRBV28 .
CASSRKPGLAGYNEQFF TGTGCCAGTAGTAGAAAACCGGGACTAGCGGGCTACAATGAGCAGTTCTTC . TRBJ2-1 TRBV19 TRBD2
CASSVASSGNTIYF TGTGCCAGCAGCGTAGCCAGCTCTGGAAACACCATATATTTT . TRBJ1-3 TRBV9 .
CAISESIWTDGYTF TGTGCCATCAGTGAGTCGATATGGACTGATGGCTACACCTTC . TRBJ1-2 TRBV10-3 .
CATSDSTSVTYNEQFF TGTGCCACCAGTGATTCTACTAGCGTAACCTACAATGAGCAGTTCTTC . TRBJ2-1 TRBV24-1 TRBD2
CASSFQGQANQPQHF TGTGCCAGCAGCTTCCAGGGACAGGCCAATCAGCCCCAGCATTTT few TRBJ1-5 TRBV9 TRBD1
CASSLEVQGRQETQYF TGCGCCAGCAGCTTGGAAGTCCAGGGGCGGCAAGAGACCCAGTACTTC . TRBJ2-5 TRBV5-1 .
CASSQDSGTSAPQETQYF TGCGCCAGCAGCCAAGATTCTGGGACTAGCGCCCCCCAAGAGACCCAGTACTTC . TRBJ2-5 TRBV4-1 TRBD2
CASSPGQLAGGGEQYF TGTGCCAGCAGCCCCGGGCAACTAGCGGGAGGCGGCGAGCAGTACTTC . TRBJ2-7 TRBV11-2 TRBD2
CASSIGGPYSNQPQHF TGTGCCAGTAGTATAGGGGGGCCATATAGCAATCAGCCCCAGCATTTT once TRBJ1-5 TRBV19 .
CASSDGGTNEKLFF TGTGCCAGCAGTGATGGGGGCACTAATGAAAAACTGTTTTTT once TRBJ1-4 TRBV2 .
CASSISPMVAKNIQYF TGTGCCAGTAGTATCTCACCTATGGTGGCCAAAAACATTCAGTACTTC once TRBJ2-4 TRBV19 .
CASSFRQGGGEKLFF TGTGCCAGCAGCTTCCGACAGGGCGGAGGGGAAAAACTGTTTTTT few TRBJ1-4 TRBV7-2 TRBD1
CASSSGQGAVEQYF TGCGCCAGCAGCTCGGGGCAGGGGGCAGTCGAGCAGTACTTC once TRBJ2-7 TRBV5-1 TRBD1
CASSRAKQGARNQPQHF TGTGCCAGCAGTCGCGCCAAACAGGGGGCGCGCAATCAGCCCCAGCATTTT . TRBJ1-5 TRBV28 TRBD1
CASSFRGTEVEAFF TGTGCCAGCAGCTTCAGGGGGACTGAGGTGGAAGCTTTCTTT once TRBJ1-1 TRBV7-9 TRBD1
CASSVEGGRGYSSPLHF TGTGCCAGCAGCGTAGAGGGTGGCAGGGGGTATAGTTCACCCCTCCACTTT . TRBJ1-6 TRBV9 TRBD1
CASSWDREMYEQFF TGCGCCAGCAGCTGGGACAGGGAAATGTATGAGCAGTTCTTC once TRBJ2-1 TRBV5-1 TRBD1
CAWSPPSPGGQFF TGTGCCTGGAGCCCCCCCAGCCCGGGGGGGCAGTTCTTC . TRBJ2-1 TRBV30 TRBD2
CASSLAVTGGNSPLHF TGTGCCAGCAGCTTAGCCGTGACAGGGGGTAATTCACCCCTCCACTTT . TRBJ1-6 TRBV7-9 TRBD1
CATSYGTALGYTF TGTGCCACCAGCTACGGGACAGCCCTTGGCTACACCTTC . TRBJ1-2 TRBV15 TRBD1
CASSGSQAGQGVTGELFF TGTGCCAGCAGCGGAAGCCAGGCGGGACAGGGGGTTACCGGGGAGCTGTTTTTT . TRBJ2-2 TRBV9 TRBD1
CASSFSGAETQYF TGCGCCAGCAGCTTTAGCGGGGCAGAGACCCAGTACTTC . TRBJ2-5 TRBV5-1 TRBD2